This T cell receptor (beta chain) was identified during a study of shared clonotypes between healthy human individuals. Study-level findings and limits: The genetic and exposure-history diversity represented was limited by few donors. Against clonotypes common to all four donors, non-shared ones had lower generation probabilities. Large depth notwithstanding, sorted-subset sequencing proved incomplete by rarefaction.

Trimming cost V 4 bases and J 0 bases, with 17 bases left between them. There are 16 residues in the CDR3. Looked up from germline, CDR1 is SQVTM and CDR2 is ANQGSEA. This clone has only one observation. The antigen remains unidentified. TCRdb's copy holds only in-frame clones and misses some; the assay was immunoSEQ multiplex PCR. The table shows approximately 1,500,000 clones, with approximately 98% occurring only once. From CD4+ cells came CD45RA+ naive and CD45RA-negative memory subsets. V gene TRBV29-1 combines with J gene TRBJ2-3; D possibly corresponds to TRBD1 (6 bases). The TCR comes from a man aged 25-40 years in good health. Sequencing used naive CD4+ T cells sorted from blood. Subset reported: CD45RA+ positively selected. The CDR3 loop is CSVGWTVLSSTDTQYF. The CDR3 DNA reads as TGCAGCGTTGGGTGGACAGTTCTATCTAGCACAGATACGCAGTATTTT.